The 29 T cell receptor beta chains given below trace back to one sample, sequenced in a study of control samples from healthy donors and cancer patients. Assay: immunoSEQ multiplex PCR; the TCRdb copy retains only in-frame clones and omits some. Among 150,000 to 180,000 clones listed, just under 95% were seen once. Sequencing input: blood. The source is a man aged 35 to 55 in good health.

In DNA form, the CDR3 reads TGTGCCAGCAGCAGCGACCGACAGGGGGTTTATCAGCCCCAGCATTTT. Its protein product is CASSSDRQGVYQPQHF. The V call is TRBV6-2 or TRBV6-3, the J call TRBJ1-5; 9 bases are shared with TRBD1. Losses at the gene ends were 6 bases for V and 5 bases for J; bases not matched to a gene: 11. The CDR3 runs to 16 residues. The germline gives CDR1 MNHEY, CDR2 SVGEGT.

This chain uses TRBV6-5 with TRBJ1-1; D may be TRBD1 (6 bases). Per germline, CDR1 MNHEY and CDR2 SVGAGI. With 6 bases removed from V and 9 bases from J, the gap between germline ends came to 17 bases. The CDR3 runs to 13 residues. The CDR3 is CASRDRNFPQAFF. The CDR3 coding sequence is TGTGCCAGCAGGGACAGAAACTTCCCTCAAGCTTTCTTT.

The chain uses TRBV7-8 and TRBJ2-3; perhaps TRBD2 as D (5 bases). V was shortened by 5 bases and J by 4 bases, with 10 bases between the two germline ends. The CDR3 has 13 amino acids. CDR1 is SGHVS and CDR2 is FQNEAQ in the germline V gene. The CDR3 DNA reads TGTGCCAGCAGCGAGAGCGGTTCAGATACGCAGTATTTT. It encodes CASSESGSDTQYF.

The chain links TRBV27 to TRBJ2-1, with 11 nucleotides matching TRBD2. The V segment lost 5 bases and the J segment 2 bases; nucleotides outside the gene matches: 8. Per the germline V gene, CDR1 is MNHEY and CDR2 is SMNVEV (reference sequence). The CDR3 totals 17 residues. The CDR3 loop is CASSPFSGGVTYNEQFF. In DNA form, the CDR3 reads TGTGCCAGCAGTCCTTTTAGCGGGGGGGTGACCTACAATGAGCAGTTCTTC.

The sample holds one count of this clone. This chain links TRBV4-1 with TRBJ2-2; D unresolved. The CDR3 is made up of 15 amino acids. V was pared by 1 base and J by 3 bases, with 9 bases between. From germline, CDR1 is MGHRA and CDR2 YSYEKL. In nucleotides, the CDR3 is TGCGCCAGCAGCCAAGGTCACGGGTACACCGGGGAGCTGTTTTTT. Amino acid sequence: CASSQGHGYTGELFF.

The J gene is TRBJ2-7, the V gene TRBV5-6; 8 bases align to TRBD1. CDR1 and CDR2 from the germline V gene are SGHDT and YYEEEE. CDR3 length: 17 residues. J gave up 0 bases and V 6 bases, and 14 bases lay outside the gene matches. For the CDR3, the DNA is TGTGCCAGCAAAAGTTCAGGGGGCCTCAGGAGCTCCTACGAGCAGTACTTC. Translation: CASKSSGGLRSSYEQYF. The full variable domain, rest sourced from reference TRBV5-6 and TRBJ2-7, is DAGVTQSPTHLIKTRGQQVTLRCSPKSGHDTVSWYQQALGQGPQFIFQYYEEEERQRGNFPDRFSGHQFPNYSSELNVNALLLGDSALYLCASKSSGGLRSSYEQYFGPGTRLTVT.

This chain uses TRBV27 with TRBJ2-1, with 12 positions matching TRBD2. Looked up from germline, CDR1 is MNHEY and CDR2 is SMNVEV (reference sequence). The CDR3 length is 17 residues. V trimming: 6 bases; J trimming: 9 bases; junction bases outside the gene matches: 15. Here the CDR3 reads CASSPQKLAGGPVEQFF. Written as DNA, the CDR3 is TGTGCCAGCAGCCCGCAGAAGCTAGCGGGGGGGCCGGTTGAGCAGTTCTTC.

This chain links TRBV27 with TRBJ2-7; 7 bases line up with TRBD1. CDR1 and CDR2 (germline): MNHEY, SMNVEV (reference sequence). Trimming at V came to 3 bases and at J to 0 bases, leaving 2 bases not matched to a gene. The CDR3 is 14 residues long. The CDR3 protein is CASSLGQSSYEQYF. DNA of the CDR3: TGTGCCAGCAGTTTGGGACAGAGCTCCTACGAGCAGTACTTC.

This clone occurred once. This chain links TRBV11-3 with TRBJ2-5; possible D gene TRBD1, 6 bases. The CDR3 runs to 13 residues. Deletions cut 0 bases from V and 5 bases from J, with 7 bases between. Germline assignment: CDR1 SGHNT and CDR2 YENEEA. Written as DNA, the CDR3 is TGTGCCAGCAGCTTAGAGGGGGCTGAGACCCAGTACTTC. This encodes CASSLEGAETQYF.

The rearrangement uses TRBV10-3 and TRBJ2-1, with 7 bases lining up with TRBD2. This CDR3 comprises 12 residues. Trimming at V came to 5 bases and at J to 10 bases, leaving 5 bases not matched to a gene. Germline V CDR1 and CDR2: ENHRY, SYGVKD. The CDR3 sequence is CAISWEGREQFF. CDR3 nucleotides: TGTGCCATCAGTTGGGAGGGCCGAGAGCAGTTCTTC.

The gene calls are TRBV7-9 and TRBJ1-3, with a possible D match to TRBD1 (5 bases). The V and J ends lost 2 bases and 0 bases respectively, with 14 bases between them. CDR3 length: 17 amino acids. Germline assignment: CDR1 SEHNR and CDR2 FQNEAQ (reference sequence). The CDR3, as DNA: TGTGCCAGCAGCTTACGGGGCGAAGCCCTCTCTGGAAACACCATATATTTT. The encoded protein is CASSLRGEALSGNTIYF.

This chain links TRBV18 with TRBJ1-1; 8 nucleotides agree with TRBD1. This CDR3 is built from 12 residues. Germline V gives CDR1 KGHSH, CDR2 LQKENI. V shed 3 bases, J shed 9 bases, and the junction held 3 bases outside the gene matches. DNA for the CDR3: TGTGCCAGCTCACCGGACAGGGTGAAAGCTTTCTTT. Protein sequence: CASSPDRVKAFF.

The chain combines TRBV9 with TRBJ2-7; 14 bases line up with TRBD2. In germline, CDR1 is SGDLS, CDR2 YYNGEE. CDR3 length: 18 residues. The V and J ends lost 3 bases and 0 bases, in that order; junction bases with no gene match: 8. CDR3 sequence reads: CASSAEGTSGGPSYEQYF. CDR3 DNA: TGTGCCAGCAGCGCCGAAGGGACTAGCGGGGGCCCCTCCTACGAGCAGTACTTC.

The V call is TRBV2, the J call TRBJ1-2, with 7 bases lining up with TRBD1. The CDR3 totals 12 residues. V lost 9 bases, J lost 2 bases, and 3 bases stayed unmatched. CDR1 is SNHLY and CDR2 is FYNNEI in the germline V gene. CDR3 nucleotides: TGTGCCAGAAAGACAGGGAACTATGGCTACACCTTC. Residues: CARKTGNYGYTF.

The CDR3 DNA is TGTGCCAGCAGTTACTTAGGGCCGACTGAAGCTTTCTTT. Translation: CASSYLGPTEAFF. The chain uses TRBV6-6 and TRBJ1-1; D remains unclear. Germline CDR1 is MNHNY and CDR2 is SVGAGI (reference sequence). The CDR3 is made up of 13 amino acids. V was shortened by 1 base and J by 5 bases, with 8 bases between the two germline ends.

V and J are TRBV27 and TRBJ2-1, with 7 bases matching TRBD2. Germline CDR1 reads MNHEY; CDR2 reads SMNVEV (reference sequence). The CDR3 sequence is 11 residues long. After removal of 4 bases from V and 10 bases from J, the junction contained 1 base not matched to a gene. CDR3 in DNA: TGTGCCAGCAGTTGGGGGGGGGAGCAGTTCTTC. Its translation: CASSWGGEQFF.

The chain recombines TRBV28 with TRBJ1-6; D gene unclear. The CDR3 is 14 amino acids. Trimming pared 5 bases from V and 11 bases from J, leaving 16 bases between. Per the germline V gene, CDR1 is MDHEN and CDR2 is SYDVKM. DNA for the CDR3: TGTGCCAGCAGTCCCCCCGTGGCAGGAACACCCCTCCACTTT. Translated, it gives CASSPPVAGTPLHF.

The V gene is TRBV30, the J gene TRBJ2-7; 8 nucleotides match TRBD1. The CDR3 contains 15 residues. The ends lost 5 bases at V and 6 bases at J; junction bases unmatched: 15. Per germline, CDR1 GTSNPN and CDR2 SVGIG (reference sequence). The CDR3 region has the DNA TGTGCCTGGGGGGACAAGGACAGGGCCTCTGGCGAGCAGTACTTC. Its translation is CAWGDKDRASGEQYF.

The chain combines TRBV24-1 with TRBJ2-7; D call uncertain. The CDR3 loop spans 11 amino acids. CDR1 is KGHDR and CDR2 is SFDVKD in the germline V gene. V lost 4 bases to trimming and J lost 4 bases, with 4 bases between them. CDR3 amino acids: CATSEGYEQYF. CDR3 bases: TGTGCCACCAGTGAGGGGTACGAGCAGTACTTC.

This sequence joins TRBV5-1 and TRBJ1-1, with D perhaps matching TRBD1 (5 bases). The V end was cut by 0 bases, the J end by 2 bases, with 14 bases between. The germline V gene encodes CDR1 SGHRS and CDR2 YFSETQ. This CDR3 has 16 residues. The DNA of the CDR3 is TGCGCCAGCAGCTTGGCCCCAGGGAAGGGAAACACTGAAGCTTTCTTT. This sequence encodes CASSLAPGKGNTEAFF.

The chain uses TRBV28 and TRBJ2-2; TRBD2 aligns across 9 bases. The CDR3 covers 17 residues. The germline V gene encodes CDR1 MDHEN and CDR2 SYDVKM. V lost 6 bases, J lost 5 bases, and 13 bases stayed unmatched. The CDR3 bases are TGTGCCAGCAGCCCAAGCGGGGGGCGCGATCGGACCGGGGAGCTGTTTTTT. Its translation: CASSPSGGRDRTGELFF.

The chain combines TRBV5-6 with TRBJ1-2; 11 nucleotides agree with TRBD1. The CDR3 consists of 14 residues. J lost 7 bases, V lost 2 bases, and 4 bases had no gene match. Germline V CDR1 and CDR2: SGHDT, YYEEEE. CDR3 coding DNA: TGTGCCAGCAGCTTCGGGACAGGGGGGCCTGGCTACACCTTC. Its translation: CASSFGTGGPGYTF.

V and J are TRBV19 and TRBJ1-2; TRBD1 matches at 8 bases. CDR3 length: 18 amino acids. Germline V gives CDR1 LNHDA, CDR2 SQIVND (reference sequence). V shed 4 bases, J shed 0 bases, and the junction held 13 bases outside the gene matches. The CDR3 loop reads CASSTALNRGIANYGYTF. DNA of the CDR3: TGTGCCAGTAGTACCGCGCTGAACAGGGGGATAGCTAACTATGGCTACACCTTC.

The chain combines TRBV10-3 with TRBJ1-2; D possibly corresponds to TRBD1 (5 bases). V lost 4 bases and J 4 bases, leaving 19 bases between the germline ends. This CDR3 has 16 residues. CDR1 and CDR2 (germline): ENHRY, SYGVKD. This chain's CDR3 is CAISAGEPGYIYGYTF. The CDR3 DNA reads as TGTGCCATCAGTGCGGGGGAACCAGGGTACATCTATGGCTACACCTTC.

The J gene is TRBJ2-7, the V gene TRBV7-2; TRBD1 or TRBD2 may be the D gene (5 bases each). V was shortened by 4 bases and J by 0 bases, with 19 bases between the two germline ends. CDR1 is SGHTA and CDR2 is FQGNSA in the germline V gene. The CDR3 has 17 residues. In DNA, the CDR3 is TGTGCCAGCAGCTCGCCGGGGCAGGGACCAGGCTCCTACGAGCAGTACTTC. Protein sequence: CASSSPGQGPGSYEQYF.

V gene TRBV27 combines with J gene TRBJ1-2; D perhaps matches TRBD1 (6 bases). Trimming shortened V by 5 bases and J by 4 bases, and 17 bases separated the two germline ends. The CDR3 totals 15 residues. In germline, CDR1 is MNHEY, CDR2 SMNVEV (reference sequence). This CDR3 is CASSPRGGLPYGYTF. CDR3 sequence (DNA): TGTGCCAGCAGTCCCAGAGGGGGACTGCCCTATGGCTACACCTTC.

Remarks on this clone: Different DNA sequences within this sample yield the same CDR3. The chain is built from TRBV10-2 and TRBJ1-5, with no clear D. Germline V gene lookup returns CDR1 WSHSY and CDR2 SAAADI. This CDR3 has 12 residues. Trimming left V 3 bases short and J 3 bases short, with 3 bases between. CDR3 amino acids: CASSEPNQPQHF. The CDR3 DNA reads as TGCGCCAGCAGTGAACCCAATCAGCCCCAGCATTTT.

The rearrangement joins TRBV4-1 to TRBJ2-1, with D perhaps TRBD2 (5 bases). The germline gives CDR1 MGHRA, CDR2 YSYEKL. The CDR3 sequence is 18 residues long. V was shortened by 0 bases and J by 0 bases, with 15 bases between the two germline ends. The CDR3 here is CASSQDLPGSISYNEQFF. The DNA of the CDR3 is TGCGCCAGCAGCCAAGATCTCCCGGGGTCCATCTCCTACAATGAGCAGTTCTTC.

The V gene is TRBV6-6, the J gene TRBJ2-6; D remains unclear. V lost 4 bases to trimming and J lost 2 bases, with 6 bases between them. Germline V gene lookup returns CDR1 MNHNY and CDR2 SVGAGI (reference sequence). The CDR3 consists of 14 residues. CDR3 sequence reads: CASSSLAGANVLTF. The CDR3 nucleotides read TGTGCCAGCAGTTCCCTCGCTGGGGCCAACGTCCTGACTTTC.